Below, 4 T cell receptor beta chains from the same sample are listed, as sequenced in a study of OX40 agonist ivuxolimab in advanced cancers. The library was obtained by the immunoSEQ multiplex PCR assay. TCRdb carries this immuneACCESS record with in-frame sequences only. Its versions omit some clonotypes, under half of them owing to an unresolved V gene in the studies checked, with the rest unexplained. The sample table shows about 55,000 clones, and roughly 88% are seen once. About 1.6% of the sample is held by the ten biggest clonotypes. The specimen was CD4+ or CD8+ T cells sorted from blood, collected in a trial of the OX40 agonist ivuxolimab. The origin of the receptors is an adult with an advanced solid tumor such as melanoma, head and neck, liver or kidney cancer.

The chain combines TRBV6-5 with TRBJ1-1; no clear D. The V gene's germline CDR1 is MNHEY and CDR2 SVGAGI. The CDR3 covers 14 residues. With 8 bases removed from V and 4 bases from J, the gap between germline ends came to 17 bases. CDR3 DNA sequence: TGTGCCAGCTCGCCCGGTGGATTAGGCACTGAAGCTTTCTTT. This codes for CASSPGGLGTEAFF.

The chain links TRBV14 to TRBJ2-5; 7 bases line up with TRBD1. There are 14 residues in the CDR3. From germline, CDR1 is SGHDN and CDR2 FVKESK. V lost 4 bases, J lost 2 bases, and 4 bases stayed unmatched. This CDR3 reads CASSPRTGQETQYF. CDR3 DNA: TGTGCCAGCAGCCCGAGGACAGGTCAAGAGACCCAGTACTTC.

This clone was picked up one time. Mismatch with germline at one junction end may stem from a read error. V usage is TRBV6-5 and J usage is TRBJ2-7; 12 positions agree with TRBD1. The CDR3 length is 14 residues. Germline CDR1 reads MNHEY; CDR2 reads SVGAGI. The CDR3 spells CAGRGTGGHYEQYF. The CDR3 bases are TGTGCCGGCAGGGGGACAGGGGGCCACTACGAGCAGTACTTC.

CDR3 sequence: CASSFGTRADTQYF. The CDR3 bases are TGCGCCAGCAGCTTTGGGACCAGGGCAGATACGCAGTATTTT. V is TRBV5-1 and J is TRBJ2-3, with D perhaps being TRBD1 or TRBD2 (5 bases each). V lost 2 bases to trimming and J lost 4 bases, with 11 bases between them. The germline V gene has CDR1 SGHRS and CDR2 YFSETQ. The CDR3 is 14 amino acids.